Shown below are 4 T cell receptor beta chains from a single sample sequenced in a study of Ad26.COV2.S vaccination and SARS-CoV-2 variants (TCRdb year 2021). Explained via the paper, the treatment or condition label denotes: roughly 19 received Ad26.COV2.S at low or high dose, single or two shots; several received placebo; per-sample allocation not given. Repertoires of vaccine and placebo recipients were sequenced from samples taken on day 63 after the first injection. Receptor libraries were prepared by the immunoSEQ multiplex PCR assay. In its TCRdb copy, this immuneACCESS table keeps in-frame sequences only and misses some clones. Where compared with another copy, unresolved V genes explain less than half of these, and the others have no known cause. Across this sample there are 350,000 to 500,000 clones, with 89% seen only once. Together, the top ten hold roughly 2.5% of the sample. Sequencing used peripheral blood, obtained in a trial of Ad26.COV2.S vaccine versus placebo. Receptors were obtained from a person aged 18-65 years who received the Ad26.COV2.S COVID-19 vaccine or a placebo.

The chain recombines TRBV5-8 with TRBJ1-6; D gene ambiguous. The V gene's germline CDR1 is SGHTS and CDR2 YDEGEE. This CDR3 region has 15 residues. The V end lost 0 bases, the J end lost 7 bases, and 11 bases lay between the germline ends. The CDR3 DNA reads TGTGCCAGCAGCTTGGCCGGTCATGAGAATTCACCCCTCCACTTT. This gives the protein CASSLAGHENSPLHF.

CDR3 in amino acids: CASSEQRNSYNEQFF. In DNA, the CDR3 is TGCGCCAGCAGCGAGCAGCGGAACTCCTACAATGAGCAGTTCTTC. The rearrangement uses TRBV5-1 and TRBJ2-1; D perhaps matches TRBD2 (5 bases). The CDR3 is made up of 15 amino acids. V gave up 4 bases and J gave up 0 bases, with 11 bases separating them. Germline values: CDR1 SGHRS, CDR2 YFSETQ.

The CDR3, as DNA: TGTGCCAGCAGCCTAGGGGTAGAGCAGTACGTC. This sequence encodes CASSLGVEQYV. The V gene is TRBV13, the J gene TRBJ2-7; TRBD1 is a possible D gene (5 bases). Germline CDR1 is PRHDT and CDR2 is FYEKMQ (reference sequence). CDR3 length: 11 amino acids.

The chain uses TRBV9 and TRBJ2-3; D may be TRBD1 or TRBD2 (5 bases each). Trimming shortened V by 3 bases and J by 11 bases, and 19 bases separated the two germline ends. The length of the CDR3 is 14 residues. The germline V gene has CDR1 SGDLS and CDR2 YYNGEE. CDR3 in DNA: TGTGCCAGCAGCGCTGGCGTGGGGGAAAGGGGGCAGTATTTT. Amino acid sequence: CASSAGVGERGQYF.